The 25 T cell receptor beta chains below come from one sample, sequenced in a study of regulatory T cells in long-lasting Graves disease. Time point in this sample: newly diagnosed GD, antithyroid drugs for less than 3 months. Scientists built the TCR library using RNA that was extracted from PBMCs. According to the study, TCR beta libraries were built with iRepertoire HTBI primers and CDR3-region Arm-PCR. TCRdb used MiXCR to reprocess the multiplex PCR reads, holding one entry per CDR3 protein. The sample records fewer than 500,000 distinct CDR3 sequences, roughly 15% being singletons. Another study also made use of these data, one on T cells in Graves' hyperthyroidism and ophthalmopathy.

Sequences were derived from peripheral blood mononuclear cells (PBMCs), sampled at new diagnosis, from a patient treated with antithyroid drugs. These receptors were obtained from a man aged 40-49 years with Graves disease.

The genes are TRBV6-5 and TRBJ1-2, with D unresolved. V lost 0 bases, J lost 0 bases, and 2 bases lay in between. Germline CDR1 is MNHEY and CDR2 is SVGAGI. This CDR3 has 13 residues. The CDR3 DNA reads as TGTGCCAGCAGTTACTCGTCTAACTATGGCTACACCTTC. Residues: CASSYSSNYGYTF.

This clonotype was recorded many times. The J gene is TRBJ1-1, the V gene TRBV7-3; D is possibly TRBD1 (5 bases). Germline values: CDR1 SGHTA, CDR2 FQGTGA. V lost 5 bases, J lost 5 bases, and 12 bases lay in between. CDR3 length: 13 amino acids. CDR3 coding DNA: TGTGCCAGCAGCCTAGGGACCTGGACTGAAGCTTTCTTT. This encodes CASSLGTWTEAFF.

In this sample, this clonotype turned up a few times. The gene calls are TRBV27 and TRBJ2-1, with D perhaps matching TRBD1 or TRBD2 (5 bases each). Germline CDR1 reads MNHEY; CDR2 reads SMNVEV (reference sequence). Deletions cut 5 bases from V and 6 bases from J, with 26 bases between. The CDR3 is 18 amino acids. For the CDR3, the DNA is TGTGCCAGCAGTAAAATATCCGGGATGAGAACAGGCGGCAATGAGCAGTTCTTC. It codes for CASSKISGMRTGGNEQFF.

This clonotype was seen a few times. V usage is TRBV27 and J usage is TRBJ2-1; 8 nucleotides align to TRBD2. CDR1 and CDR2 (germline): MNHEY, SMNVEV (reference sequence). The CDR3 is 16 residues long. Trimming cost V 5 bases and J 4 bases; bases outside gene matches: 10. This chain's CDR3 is CASSVVGTRVYNEQFF. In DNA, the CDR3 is TGTGCCAGCAGTGTCGTCGGGACTAGAGTTTACAATGAGCAGTTCTTC.

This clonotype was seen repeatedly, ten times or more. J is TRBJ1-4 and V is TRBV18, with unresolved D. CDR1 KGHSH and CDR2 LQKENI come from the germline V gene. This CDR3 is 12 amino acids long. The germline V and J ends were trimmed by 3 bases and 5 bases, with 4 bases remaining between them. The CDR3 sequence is CASSPTNEKLFF. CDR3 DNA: TGTGCCAGCTCACCGACCAATGAAAAACTGTTTTTT.

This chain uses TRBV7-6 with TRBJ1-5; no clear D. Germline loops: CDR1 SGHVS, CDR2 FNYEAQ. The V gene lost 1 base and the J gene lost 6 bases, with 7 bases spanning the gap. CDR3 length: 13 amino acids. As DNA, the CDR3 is TGTGCCAGCAGCTTAGGGGATGGTCAGCCCCAGCATTTT. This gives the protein CASSLGDGQPQHF.

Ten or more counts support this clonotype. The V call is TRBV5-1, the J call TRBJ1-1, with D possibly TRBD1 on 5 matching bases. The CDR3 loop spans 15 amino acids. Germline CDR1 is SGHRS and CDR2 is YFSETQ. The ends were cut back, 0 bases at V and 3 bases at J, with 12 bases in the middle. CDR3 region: CASSLGGGGDTEAFF. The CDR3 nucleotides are TGCGCCAGCAGCTTGGGAGGTGGGGGAGACACTGAAGCTTTCTTT.

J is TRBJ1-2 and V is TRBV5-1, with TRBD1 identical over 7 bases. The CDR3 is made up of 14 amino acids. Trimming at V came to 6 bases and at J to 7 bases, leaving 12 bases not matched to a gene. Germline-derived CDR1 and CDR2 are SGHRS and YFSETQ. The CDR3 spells CASKGAPASAGYTF. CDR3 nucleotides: TGCGCCAGCAAGGGGGCCCCAGCTTCGGCTGGCTACACCTTC.

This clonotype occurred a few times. The chain's CDR3 is CASGYSGASPGNTIYF. CDR3 coding DNA: TGTGCCAGCGGATATTCCGGGGCCAGCCCTGGAAACACCATATATTTT. The chain couples TRBV6-1 to TRBJ1-3; a possible D gene is TRBD1 (5 bases). Germline V gives CDR1 MNHNS, CDR2 SASEGT. The V end was cut by 8 bases, the J end by 2 bases, with 19 bases between. CDR3 length: 16 amino acids.

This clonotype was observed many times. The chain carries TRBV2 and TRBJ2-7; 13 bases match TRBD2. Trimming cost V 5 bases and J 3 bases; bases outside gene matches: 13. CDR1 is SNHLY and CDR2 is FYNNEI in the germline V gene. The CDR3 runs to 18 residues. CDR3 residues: CASSHSGTSGTYNYEQYF. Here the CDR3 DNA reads TGTGCCAGCAGTCATTCCGGGACTAGCGGGACTTACAACTACGAGCAGTACTTC.

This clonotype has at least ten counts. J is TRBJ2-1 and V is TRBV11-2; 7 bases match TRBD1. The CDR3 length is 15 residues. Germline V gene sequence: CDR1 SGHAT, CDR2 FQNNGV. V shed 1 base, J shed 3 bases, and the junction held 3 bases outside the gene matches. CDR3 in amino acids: CASSLGTGVYNEQFF. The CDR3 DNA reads TGTGCCAGCAGCTTAGGGACAGGAGTCTACAATGAGCAGTTCTTC.

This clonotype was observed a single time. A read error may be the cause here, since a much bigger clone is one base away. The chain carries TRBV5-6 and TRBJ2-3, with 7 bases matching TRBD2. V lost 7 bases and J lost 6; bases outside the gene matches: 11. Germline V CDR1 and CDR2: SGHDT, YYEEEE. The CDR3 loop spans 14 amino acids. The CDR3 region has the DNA TGTGCCAGCGGCTATGCGCGGGGGAACGATACGCAGTATTTT. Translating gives CASGYARGNDTQYF.

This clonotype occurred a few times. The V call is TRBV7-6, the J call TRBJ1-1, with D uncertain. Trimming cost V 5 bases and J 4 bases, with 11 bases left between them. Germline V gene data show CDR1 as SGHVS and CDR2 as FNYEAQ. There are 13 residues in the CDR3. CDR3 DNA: TGTGCCAGCAGCCCGTACAGAGGCACTGAAGCTTTCTTT. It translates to CASSPYRGTEAFF.

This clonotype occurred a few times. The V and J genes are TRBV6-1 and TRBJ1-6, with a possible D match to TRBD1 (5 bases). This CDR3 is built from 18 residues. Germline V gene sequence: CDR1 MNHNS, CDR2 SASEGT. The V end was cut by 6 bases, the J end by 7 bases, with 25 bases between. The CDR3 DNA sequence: TGTGCCAGCAGAGACTCATCGGGGGGTTTGGGGGGAAATTCACCCCTCCACTTT. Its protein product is CASRDSSGGLGGNSPLHF.

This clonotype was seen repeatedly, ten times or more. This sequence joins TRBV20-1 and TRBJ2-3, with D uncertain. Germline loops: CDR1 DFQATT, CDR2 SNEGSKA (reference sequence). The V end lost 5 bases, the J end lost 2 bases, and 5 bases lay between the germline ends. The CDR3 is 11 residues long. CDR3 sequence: CSAPYTDTQYF. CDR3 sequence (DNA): TGCAGTGCTCCATACACAGATACGCAGTATTTT.

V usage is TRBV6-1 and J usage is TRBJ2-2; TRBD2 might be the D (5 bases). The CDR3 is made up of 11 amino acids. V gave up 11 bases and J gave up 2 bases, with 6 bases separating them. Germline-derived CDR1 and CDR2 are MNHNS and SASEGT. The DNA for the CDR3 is TGTGCCGAGGGTAACACCGGGGAGCTGTTTTTT. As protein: CAEGNTGELFF.

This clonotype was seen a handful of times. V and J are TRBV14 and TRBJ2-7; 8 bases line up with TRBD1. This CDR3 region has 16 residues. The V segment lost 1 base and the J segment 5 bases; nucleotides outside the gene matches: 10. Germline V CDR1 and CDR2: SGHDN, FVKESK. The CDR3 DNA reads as TGTGCCAGCAGCCAAGTGCCGAGGACAGGGATCGACGAGCAGTACTTC. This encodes CASSQVPRTGIDEQYF.

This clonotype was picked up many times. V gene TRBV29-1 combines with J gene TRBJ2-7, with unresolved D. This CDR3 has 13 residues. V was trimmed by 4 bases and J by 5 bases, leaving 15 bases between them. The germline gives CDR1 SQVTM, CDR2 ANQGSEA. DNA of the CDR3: TGCAGCGTTGCCTCCCCCCTAGGTCACGAGCAGTACTTC. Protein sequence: CSVASPLGHEQYF.

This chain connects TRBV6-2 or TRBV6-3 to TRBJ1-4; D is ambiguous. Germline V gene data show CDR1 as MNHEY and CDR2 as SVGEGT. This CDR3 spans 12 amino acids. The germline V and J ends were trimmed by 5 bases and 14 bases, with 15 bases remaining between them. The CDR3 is CASSEPQLELFF. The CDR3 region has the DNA TGTGCCAGCAGTGAGCCACAACTAGAGCTGTTTTTT.

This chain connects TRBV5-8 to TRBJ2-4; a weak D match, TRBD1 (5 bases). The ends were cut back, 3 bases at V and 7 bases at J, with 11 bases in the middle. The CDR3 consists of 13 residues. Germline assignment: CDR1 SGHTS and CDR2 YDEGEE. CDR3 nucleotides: TGTGCCAGCAGCTGGGGCTTCGGGAACATTCAGTACTTC. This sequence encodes CASSWGFGNIQYF.

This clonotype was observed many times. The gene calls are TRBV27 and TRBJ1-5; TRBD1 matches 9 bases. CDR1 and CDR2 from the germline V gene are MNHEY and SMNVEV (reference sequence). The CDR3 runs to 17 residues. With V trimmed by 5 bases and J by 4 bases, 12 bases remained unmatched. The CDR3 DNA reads TGTGCCAGCAGTACGCTAGGGACAGGGATAAGAAATCAGCCCCAGCATTTT. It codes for CASSTLGTGIRNQPQHF.

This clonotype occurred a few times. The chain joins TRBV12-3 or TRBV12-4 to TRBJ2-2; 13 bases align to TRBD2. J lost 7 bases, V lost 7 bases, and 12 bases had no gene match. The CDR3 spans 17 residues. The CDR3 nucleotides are TGTGCCAGCACCAGGACTAGCGGGAGCCTCGAGATCGGGGAGCTGTTTTTT. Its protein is CASTRTSGSLEIGELFF.

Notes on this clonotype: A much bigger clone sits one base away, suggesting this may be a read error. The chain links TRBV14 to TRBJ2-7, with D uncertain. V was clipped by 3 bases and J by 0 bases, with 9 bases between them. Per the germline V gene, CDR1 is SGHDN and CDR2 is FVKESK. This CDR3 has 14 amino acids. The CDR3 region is CASSQFGSSYEQYF. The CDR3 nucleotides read TGTGCCAGCAGCCAGTTCGGAAGCTCCTACGAGCAGTACTTC.

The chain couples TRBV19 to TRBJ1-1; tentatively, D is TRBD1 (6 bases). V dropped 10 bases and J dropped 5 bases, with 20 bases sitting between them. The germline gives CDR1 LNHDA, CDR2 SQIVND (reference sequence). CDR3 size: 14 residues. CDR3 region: CATTGATRGTEAFF. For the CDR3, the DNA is TGTGCCACCACGGGGGCCACACGGGGTACTGAAGCTTTCTTT.

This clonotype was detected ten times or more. The CDR3 DNA is TGCAGTGCTAGCGCCGGGACGGGCGCCTACGAGCAGTACTTC. Residues: CSASAGTGAYEQYF. The chain uses TRBV20-1 and TRBJ2-7, with D perhaps given as TRBD1 or TRBD2 (5 bases each). The CDR3 totals 14 residues. Trimming shortened V by 3 bases and J by 2 bases, and 14 bases separated the two germline ends. Germline V gives CDR1 DFQATT, CDR2 SNEGSKA (reference sequence).